This TCR beta chain was identified in a study of blood T cell repertoires in COVID-19. CDR1 and CDR2 (germline): LNHDA, SQIVND (reference sequence). The J segment lost 0 bases and the V segment lost 5 bases, leaving 6 bases of the junction unmatched. The CDR3 covers 18 residues. Assay used: immunoSEQ multiplex PCR; TCRdb lists only in-frame clones, some missing. The repertoire holds around 250,000 clones, with roughly 88% as singletons. What was sequenced was peripheral blood. V gene TRBV19 combines with J gene TRBJ2-1, with 14 bases matching TRBD2. This clonotype originated in a man at least 80 years old with acute or convalescent COVID-19. As DNA, the CDR3 is TGTGCCAGTAGTGTCCATGGGACTAGCGGGAGCTCCTACAATGAGCAGTTCTTC. It encodes CASSVHGTSGSSYNEQFF.